One sample yielded the 27 T cell receptor beta chains listed below, sequenced in a study of blood T cell repertoires in COVID-19. Clones were read by immunoSEQ multiplex PCR, and TCRdb kept only the in-frame ones, dropping some. The data show approximately 250,000 clones, with around four fifths seen just once and 4.6% held by the top ten. The specimen was peripheral blood. These receptors all come from a man aged 55 to 69 who had recovered from COVID-19.

The chain is built from TRBV6-1 and TRBJ2-1; D possibly corresponds to TRBD2 (5 bases). The CDR3 length is 13 residues. V was shortened by 2 bases and J by 10 bases, with 12 bases between the two germline ends. Germline loops: CDR1 MNHNS, CDR2 SASEGT. CDR3 nucleotides: TGTGCCAGCAGTGAACTGAGGGTTGAGGAGCAGTTCTTC. Translation: CASSELRVEEQFF.

This chain uses TRBV12-3 or TRBV12-4 with TRBJ2-5; TRBD2 agrees at 9 bases. The CDR3 is 13 residues long. The V gene end was trimmed by 6 bases and the J gene end by 2 bases; junction bases not matched to a gene: 1. The CDR3 DNA is TGTGCCAGCAGCACTAGCGGGCAAGAGACCCAGTACTTC. Amino acids: CASSTSGQETQYF.

The gene calls are TRBV3-1 (or the pseudogene TRBV3-2) and TRBJ2-5; maybe TRBD1 (7 bases). The CDR3 runs to 14 residues. Trimming removed 4 bases at V and 7 bases at J, with 16 bases between. The germline gives CDR1 LGHDT, CDR2 YNNKEL (reference sequence). The CDR3 bases are TGTGCCAGCAGCCTCCGGACAGGAGCGGGGACCCAGTACTTC. Its protein is CASSLRTGAGTQYF.

This rearrangement joins TRBV2 to TRBJ2-1, with 8 bases fitting TRBD2. J lost 6 bases, V lost 8 bases, and 6 bases had no gene match. CDR3 length equals 13 residues. Germline assignment: CDR1 SNHLY and CDR2 FYNNEI. In nucleotides, the CDR3 is TGTGCCAGCGCGGGGACTAGGAGCAATGAGCAGTTCTTC. It yields the protein CASAGTRSNEQFF.

This rearrangement joins TRBV5-5 to TRBJ2-3; the D is unclear. Germline CDR1 SGHKS, CDR2 YYEKEE (reference sequence). Trimming took 0 bases from V and 2 from J, leaving 10 bases between them. This CDR3 has 15 residues. The chain's CDR3 is CASSLGRINTDTQYF. CDR3 sequence (DNA): TGTGCCAGCAGCTTGGGCAGGATTAACACAGATACGCAGTATTTT. Full variable domain (outside the CDR3, taken from reference TRBV5-5 and TRBJ2-3): DAGVTQSPTHLIKTRGQQVTLRCSPISGHKSVSWYQQVLGQGPQFIFQYYEKEERGRGNFPDRFSARQFPNYSSELNVNALLLGDSALYLCASSLGRINTDTQYFGPGTRLTVL.

This clone came up a few times. This chain uses TRBV5-5 with TRBJ2-7; 7 bases agree with TRBD2. The CDR3 totals 14 residues. Germline loops: CDR1 SGHKS, CDR2 YYEKEE (reference sequence). V lost 2 bases, J lost 6 bases, and 8 bases stayed unmatched. For the CDR3, the DNA is TGTGCCAGCAGCTTAACGGGGGGTGTCAGCGAGCAGTACTTC. The encoded protein is CASSLTGGVSEQYF.

The J gene is TRBJ1-2, the V gene TRBV7-2; D is uncertain. This CDR3 is built from 15 residues. The germline V gene encodes CDR1 SGHTA and CDR2 FQGNSA. V lost 1 base, J lost 5 bases, and 14 bases lay in between. Here the CDR3 DNA reads TGTGCCAGCAGCTTAGAGTGGGTGGCGGGGTATGGCTACACCTTC. Protein: CASSLEWVAGYGYTF. Full variable domain (missing parts from reference TRBV7-2 and TRBJ1-2): GAGVSQSPSNKVTEKGKDVELRCDPISGHTALYWYRQSLGQGLEFLIYFQGNSAPDKSGLPSDRFSAERTGGSVSTLTIQRTQQEDSAVYLCASSLEWVAGYGYTFGSGTRLTVV.

The chain has TRBV7-9 and TRBJ2-3, with 7 positions matching TRBD2. This CDR3 contains 16 residues. The germline gives CDR1 SEHNR, CDR2 FQNEAQ (reference sequence). V was pared by 0 bases and J by 5 bases, with 8 bases of the junction left unmatched. The CDR3 reads CASSLARPSGVDTQYF. CDR3 DNA sequence: TGTGCCAGCAGCTTAGCGCGGCCTAGCGGTGTAGATACGCAGTATTTT. Combining the CDR3 with reference TRBV7-9 and TRBJ2-3 gives the whole variable domain DTGVSQNPRHKITKRGQNVTFRCDPISEHNRLYWYRQTLGQGPEFLTYFQNEAQLEKSRLLSDRFSAERPKGSFSTLEIQRTEQGDSAMYLCASSLARPSGVDTQYFGPGTRLTVL.

This clone was seen just once. The chain links TRBV27 to TRBJ2-1; 7 nucleotides match TRBD2. Germline V gives CDR1 MNHEY, CDR2 SMNVEV (reference sequence). This CDR3 has 13 amino acids. Trimming removed 10 bases from V and 9 bases from J; junction bases left unmatched: 12. CDR3 nucleotide sequence: TGTGCCACCCGGGACTACCAGGTGGGTGAGCAGTTCTTC. Protein sequence: CATRDYQVGEQFF.

The rearrangement links TRBV24-1 to TRBJ2-3, with D unresolved. This CDR3 has 14 residues. With 4 bases removed from V and 2 bases from J, the gap between germline ends came to 9 bases. Per the germline V gene, CDR1 is KGHDR and CDR2 is SFDVKD. CDR3 bases: TGTGCCACCAGTGAACTCGACAACACAGATACGCAGTATTTT. Its translation: CATSELDNTDTQYF.

V gene TRBV9 combines with J gene TRBJ2-3, with unresolved D. With 6 bases removed from V and 2 bases from J, the gap between germline ends came to 19 bases. This CDR3 spans 16 amino acids. Germline values: CDR1 SGDLS, CDR2 YYNGEE. The CDR3 region has the DNA TGTGCCAGCACTATGGGTGACACCAGTACCACAGATACGCAGTATTTT. Its translation is CASTMGDTSTTDTQYF. The entire variable domain, with the rest obtained from reference TRBV9 and TRBJ2-3, is as follows: DSGVTQTPKHLITATGQRVTLRCSPRSGDLSVYWYQQSLDQGLQFLIQYYNGEERAKGNILERFSAQQFPDLHSELNLSSLELGDSALYFCASTMGDTSTTDTQYFGPGTRLTVL.

V is TRBV2 and J is TRBJ2-7, with 7 nucleotides matching TRBD2. CDR3 length: 13 amino acids. CDR1 is SNHLY and CDR2 is FYNNEI in the germline V gene. V lost 5 bases to trimming and J lost 6 bases; unmatched junction nucleotides: 7. CDR3 sequence: CASSLTSFPEQYF. The DNA for the CDR3 is TGTGCCAGCAGTCTGACTAGCTTTCCCGAGCAGTACTTC.

The rearrangement links TRBV5-1 to TRBJ2-5; D not certain. The CDR3 length is 13 residues. Germline V lookup: CDR1 SGHRS, CDR2 YFSETQ. Deletions cut 3 bases from V and 1 base from J, with 7 bases between. The chain's CDR3 is CASSSASQETQYF. CDR3 DNA sequence: TGCGCCAGCAGCTCAGCGAGCCAAGAGACCCAGTACTTC.

The chain has TRBV12-3 or TRBV12-4 and TRBJ1-1, with a possible D match to TRBD1 (5 bases). V dropped 6 bases and J dropped 11 bases, with 19 bases sitting between them. This CDR3 has 13 residues. The CDR3, as DNA: TGTGCCAGCAGCCCGCGGGGGGGATTGGAGGCTTTCTTT. It codes for CASSPRGGLEAFF.

The gene calls are TRBV2 and TRBJ2-7; perhaps TRBD1 as D (7 bases). This CDR3 spans 15 amino acids. The V end was cut by 4 bases, the J end by 7 bases, with 20 bases between. From germline, CDR1 is SNHLY and CDR2 FYNNEI. As DNA, the CDR3 is TGTGCCAGCAGTGTAGTCGCAGGGGGGATGGGGGAGCAGTACTTC. Translation: CASSVVAGGMGEQYF.

This clone has more than one count but fewer than ten. The chain carries TRBV30 and TRBJ2-3; possibly TRBD1 for D (6 bases). Germline V CDR1 and CDR2: GTSNPN, SVGIG (reference sequence). Trimming pared 7 bases from V and 0 bases from J, leaving 11 bases between. The CDR3 is 13 amino acids. The CDR3 DNA reads as TGTGCCTTCGGGACACTAAGCACAGATACGCAGTATTTT. Residues: CAFGTLSTDTQYF. Complete variable domain (other parts from reference TRBV30 and TRBJ2-3): SQTIHQWPATLVQPVGSPLSLECTVEGTSNPNLYWYRQAAGRGLQLLFYSVGIGQISSEVPQNLSASRPQDRQFILSSKKLLLSDSGFYLCAFGTLSTDTQYFGPGTRLTVL.

This chain connects TRBV4-1 to TRBJ1-1; 9 bases map to TRBD1. Trimming at V came to 4 bases and at J to 1 base, leaving 4 bases not matched to a gene. The CDR3 contains 15 residues. Germline V gene sequence: CDR1 MGHRA, CDR2 YSYEKL. The CDR3 DNA reads TGCGCCAGCAGCCGCGGGGGACAGGGGAACACTGAAGCTTTCTTT. Its translation: CASSRGGQGNTEAFF.

The rearrangement links TRBV18 to TRBJ2-5; 9 bases are shared with TRBD1. The CDR3 is made up of 14 amino acids. V was clipped by 5 bases and J by 4 bases; unmatched bases: 5. CDR1 and CDR2 from the germline V gene are KGHSH and LQKENI. The CDR3 nucleotides read TGTGCCAGCTCAAACAGGGGGCTGGGAGAGACCCAGTACTTC. Amino acid sequence: CASSNRGLGETQYF.

This rearrangement joins TRBV5-4 to TRBJ2-1, with D possibly TRBD2 on 7 matching bases. Germline V CDR1 and CDR2: SGHNT, YYREEE (reference sequence). Between the trimmed V and J ends, which lost 5 bases and 2 bases, there was a span of 14 bases. The CDR3 runs 15 residues. The CDR3 loop reads CASRKRGGPYNEQFF. The CDR3 bases are TGTGCCAGCAGGAAGAGGGGGGGCCCCTACAATGAGCAGTTCTTC.

The chain is built from TRBV6-2 or TRBV6-3 and TRBJ2-5, with TRBD2 identical over 7 bases. This CDR3 contains 15 residues. The germline CDR1 and CDR2 sequences are MNHEY and SVGEGT. With 4 bases clipped from V and 5 bases from J, the junction kept 10 bases outside the gene matches. The CDR3 coding sequence is TGTGCCAGCAGTTGGCCTAGCGGCGTCGGGGAGACCCAGTACTTC. As protein: CASSWPSGVGETQYF.

This clone has a single count. This chain uses TRBV7-8 with TRBJ1-6, with unresolved D. V was cut by 0 bases and J by 6 bases, with 6 bases left in between. This CDR3 has 14 amino acids. Germline V gives CDR1 SGHVS, CDR2 FQNEAQ. The CDR3 region has the DNA TGTGCCAGCAGCTTAGCTAATCTTAATTCACCCCTCCACTTT. Encoded protein: CASSLANLNSPLHF.

This clone was recorded only once. The chain combines TRBV5-1 with TRBJ1-3; no firm D call. V was clipped by 4 bases and J by 0 bases, with 14 bases between them. CDR1 and CDR2 from the germline V gene are SGHRS and YFSETQ. This CDR3 spans 16 amino acids. CDR3: CASSTSGLGSGNTIYF. CDR3 in DNA: TGCGCCAGCAGCACCAGCGGGCTCGGCTCTGGAAACACCATATATTTT.

The chain carries TRBV6-5 and TRBJ1-6; 8 bases map to TRBD1. Trimming at V came to 2 bases and at J to 6 bases, leaving 3 bases not matched to a gene. Germline CDR1 reads MNHEY; CDR2 reads SVGAGI. This CDR3 has 15 amino acids. CDR3 in amino acids: CASSYGGQVNSPLHF. The CDR3 DNA sequence: TGTGCCAGCAGTTACGGGGGACAGGTTAATTCACCCCTCCACTTT.

The rearrangement joins TRBV2 to TRBJ2-4; possible D gene TRBD2, 7 bases. The CDR3 extends over 11 amino acids. The V end lost 4 bases, the J end lost 16 bases, and 14 bases lay between the germline ends. Germline V gene data show CDR1 as SNHLY and CDR2 as FYNNEI. CDR3 sequence reads: CASSVTGAGYF. As DNA, the CDR3 is TGTGCCAGCAGTGTGACAGGAGCGGGATACTTC.

The rearrangement links TRBV15 to TRBJ1-6; D is perhaps TRBD1 (6 bases). CDR1 and CDR2 (germline): LNHNV, YYDKDF (reference sequence). The CDR3 runs to 17 residues. V was trimmed by 5 bases and J by 6 bases, leaving 20 bases between them. The DNA of the CDR3 is TGTGCCACCAGCGTGGGGGGGAGGGGGTTAGGTAATTCACCCCTCCACTTT. Protein: CATSVGGRGLGNSPLHF.

This clone was detected a few times. The rearrangement links TRBV11-1 to TRBJ2-7, with TRBD1 matching over 7 bases. Germline CDR1 reads SGHAT; CDR2 reads FQDESV (reference sequence). The CDR3 spans 14 residues. Trimming cost V 5 bases and J 3 bases; bases outside gene matches: 7. The CDR3 spells CASSRGQNGYEQYF. Written as DNA, the CDR3 is TGTGCCAGCAGCAGGGGACAGAACGGCTACGAGCAGTACTTC.

The V and J genes are TRBV5-1 and TRBJ1-5, with D perhaps TRBD1 (6 bases). The CDR3 runs 13 residues. V was cut by 4 bases and J by 8 bases, with 13 bases left in between. Germline V gives CDR1 SGHRS, CDR2 YFSETQ. The CDR3 coding sequence is TGCGCCAGCAGCCTTCAGGGGTTGGAGCCCCAGCATTTT. Residues: CASSLQGLEPQHF.